Given below is one T cell receptor (beta chain) in context. Antigen unknown. Germline V lookup: CDR1 MNHEY, CDR2 SMNVEV (reference sequence). CDR3 length: 15 residues. The V end was cut by 5 bases, the J end by 1 base, with 12 bases between. Clones were sequenced by immunoSEQ multiplex PCR, and TCRdb holds only the in-frame ones, with some missing. The sample has just under 350,000 clones, more than 60% seen once. This sample stems from a study of shared clonotypes between healthy human individuals. Study-level points and caveats: Sequencing of the sorted subsets was shown by rarefaction to be incomplete despite large depth. Clonotypes shared by all four donors outscored non-shared clonotypes in generation probability. Memory subsets generally showed smaller estimated richness than naive subsets did. A handful of donors held roughly 5% of naive CD4 clonotypes in common.

This sequence originates from a man aged 30 to 39 in good health. Sequenced sample: memory CD4+ T cells sorted from blood. The subset was: CD45RA-negative fraction. This chain links TRBV27 with TRBJ1-5, with D unresolved. CDR3 sequence: CASSQSPRSNQPQHF. The DNA of the CDR3 is TGTGCCAGCAGTCAGAGTCCCCGAAGCAATCAGCCCCAGCATTTT.